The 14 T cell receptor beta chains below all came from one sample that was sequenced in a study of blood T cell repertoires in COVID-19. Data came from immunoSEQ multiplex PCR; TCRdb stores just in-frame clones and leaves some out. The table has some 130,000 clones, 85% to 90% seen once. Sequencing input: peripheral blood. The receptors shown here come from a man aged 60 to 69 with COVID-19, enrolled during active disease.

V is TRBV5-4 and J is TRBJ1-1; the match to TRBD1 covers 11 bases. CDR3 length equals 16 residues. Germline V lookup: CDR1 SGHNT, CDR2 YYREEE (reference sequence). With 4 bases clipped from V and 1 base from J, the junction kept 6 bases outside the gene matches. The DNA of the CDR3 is TGTGCCAGCAGCATGGACAGGGGGCGCAGGAACACTGAAGCTTTCTTT. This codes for CASSMDRGRRNTEAFF.

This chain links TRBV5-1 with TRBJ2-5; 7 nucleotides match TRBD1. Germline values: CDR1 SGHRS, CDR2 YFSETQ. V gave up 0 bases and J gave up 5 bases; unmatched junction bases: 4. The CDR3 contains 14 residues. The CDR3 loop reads CASSLGDRAETQYF. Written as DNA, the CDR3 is TGCGCCAGCAGCTTGGGGGACAGAGCGGAGACCCAGTACTTC.

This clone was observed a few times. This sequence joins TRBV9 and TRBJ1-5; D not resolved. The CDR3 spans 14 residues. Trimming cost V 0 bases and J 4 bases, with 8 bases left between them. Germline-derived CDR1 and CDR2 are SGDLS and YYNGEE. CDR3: CASSVGAKNQPQHF. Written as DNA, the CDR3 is TGTGCCAGCAGCGTAGGGGCGAAGAATCAGCCCCAGCATTTT.

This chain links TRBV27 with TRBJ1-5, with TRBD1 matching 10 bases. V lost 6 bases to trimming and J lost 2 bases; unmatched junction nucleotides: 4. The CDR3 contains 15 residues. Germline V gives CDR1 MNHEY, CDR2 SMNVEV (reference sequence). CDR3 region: CASRKTGGRNQPQHF. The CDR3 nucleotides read TGTGCCAGCAGAAAGACAGGGGGCCGCAATCAGCCCCAGCATTTT.

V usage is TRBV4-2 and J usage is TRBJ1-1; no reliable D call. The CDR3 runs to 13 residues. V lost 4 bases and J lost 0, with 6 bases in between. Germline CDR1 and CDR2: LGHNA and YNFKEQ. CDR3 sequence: CASSLVMNTEAFF. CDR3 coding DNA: TGTGCCAGCAGCCTCGTTATGAACACTGAAGCTTTCTTT.

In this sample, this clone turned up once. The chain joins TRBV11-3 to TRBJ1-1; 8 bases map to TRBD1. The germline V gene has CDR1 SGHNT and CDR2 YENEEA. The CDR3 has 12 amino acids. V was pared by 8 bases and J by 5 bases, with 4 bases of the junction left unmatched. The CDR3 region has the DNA TGTGCCAGCGGCCGGGACAGGACTGAAGCTTTCTTT. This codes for CASGRDRTEAFF.

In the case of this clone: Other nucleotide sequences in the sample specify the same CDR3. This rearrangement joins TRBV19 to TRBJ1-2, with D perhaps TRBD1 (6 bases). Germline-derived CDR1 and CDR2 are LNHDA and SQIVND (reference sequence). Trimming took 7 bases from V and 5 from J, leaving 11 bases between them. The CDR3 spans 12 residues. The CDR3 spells CASKGRGYGYTF. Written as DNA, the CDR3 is TGTGCCAGTAAAGGCAGGGGTTATGGCTACACCTTC.

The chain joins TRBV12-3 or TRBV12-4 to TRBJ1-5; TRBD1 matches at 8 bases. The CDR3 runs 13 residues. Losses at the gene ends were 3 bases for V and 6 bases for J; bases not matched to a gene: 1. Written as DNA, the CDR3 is TGTGCCAGCAGTTTGGACAGGGTTCAGCCCCAGCATTTT. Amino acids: CASSLDRVQPQHF.

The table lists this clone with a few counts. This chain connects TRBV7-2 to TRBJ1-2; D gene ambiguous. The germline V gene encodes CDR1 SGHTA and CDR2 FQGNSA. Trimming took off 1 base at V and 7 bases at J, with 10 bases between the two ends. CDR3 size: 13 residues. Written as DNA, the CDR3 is TGTGCCAGCAGCTTAGGGGCAGCGGGTGGCTACACCTTC. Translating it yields CASSLGAAGGYTF.

The CDR3 loop is CASSSTYEQYF. Here the CDR3 DNA reads TGTGCCAGCTCATCAACCTACGAGCAGTACTTC. The chain uses TRBV18 and TRBJ2-7; no clear D gene. Germline values: CDR1 KGHSH, CDR2 LQKENI. V was shortened by 5 bases and J by 2 bases, with 4 bases between the two germline ends. The CDR3 spans 11 residues.

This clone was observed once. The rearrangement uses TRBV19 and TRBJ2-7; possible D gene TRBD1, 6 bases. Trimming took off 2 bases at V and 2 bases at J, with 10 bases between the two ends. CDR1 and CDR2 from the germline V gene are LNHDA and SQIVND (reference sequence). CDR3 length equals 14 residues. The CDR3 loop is CASSISDRTYEQYF. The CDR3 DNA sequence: TGTGCCAGTAGTATATCAGACAGGACCTACGAGCAGTACTTC.

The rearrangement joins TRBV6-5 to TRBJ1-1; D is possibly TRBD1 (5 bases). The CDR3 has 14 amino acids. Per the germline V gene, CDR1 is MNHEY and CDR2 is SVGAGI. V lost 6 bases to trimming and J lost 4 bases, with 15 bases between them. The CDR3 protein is CASRRDYGSTEAFF. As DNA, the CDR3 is TGTGCCAGCAGGAGGGACTATGGATCCACTGAAGCTTTCTTT.

This CDR3 reads CASGPQGTNEKLFF. DNA of the CDR3: TGTGCTAGTGGTCCACAGGGTACTAATGAAAAACTGTTTTTT. V usage is TRBV12-5 and J usage is TRBJ1-4; possible D gene TRBD1, 6 bases. Germline values: CDR1 LGHNT, CDR2 FRNRAP. The length of the CDR3 is 14 residues. V lost 5 bases to trimming and J lost 2 bases, with 9 bases between them.

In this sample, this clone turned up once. The CDR3 is CASSREGSYEQYF. In nucleotides, the CDR3 is TGTGCCAGCAGCCGGGAGGGGTCCTACGAGCAGTACTTC. V usage is TRBV5-4 and J usage is TRBJ2-7, with 8 bases fitting TRBD2. CDR1 SGHNT and CDR2 YYREEE come from the germline V gene (reference sequence). CDR3 length: 13 residues. V was clipped by 4 bases and J by 1 base; unmatched bases: 1.